A single T cell receptor beta chain is shown here with its context. Clones were sequenced by immunoSEQ multiplex PCR, and TCRdb holds only the in-frame ones, with some missing. This table has about 130,000 clones, approximately 92% appearing once. The data were obtained in a study of control samples from healthy donors and cancer patients. The V and J ends lost 1 base and 6 bases respectively, with 18 bases between them. The germline gives CDR1 MGHDK, CDR2 SYGVNS. The CDR3 extends over 16 amino acids. Material: blood. The chain is built from TRBV25-1 and TRBJ1-1; D is ambiguous. This TCR was recovered from a man in his late teens or twenties in good health. CDR3 in DNA: TGTGCCAGCAGTGAATCGGGGAGAAGCCAGGACCCTGAAGCTTTCTTT. This codes for CASSESGRSQDPEAFF.